This T cell receptor (beta chain) was recovered during a study of blood T cell dynamics during melanoma immunotherapy. Time point given: week 3, after first cycle of checkpoint inhibitor. Method: immunoSEQ multiplex PCR; TCRdb's copy keeps in-frame clones and lacks some. In the table there are 10,000 to 13,000 clones, approximately 91% of which are singletons. The CDR3 is made up of 15 amino acids. The germline V gene encodes CDR1 SSHAT and CDR2 FNYEAQ (reference sequence). Trimming took 6 bases from V and 4 from J, leaving 17 bases between them. The TCR originated in a human donor with melanoma. Sample: blood, taken from a patient treated with checkpoint blockade. V is TRBV7-7 and J is TRBJ2-3; D is possibly TRBD1 (6 bases). As DNA, the CDR3 is TGTGCCAGCAGTCGCGGACAGCCTGGGGCAGATACGCAGTATTTT. It encodes CASSRGQPGADTQYF.